The 29 T cell receptor beta chains given below trace back to one sample, sequenced in a study of spatial heterogeneity in lung cancer. Study conclusions and caveats: Tumor mutation count correlated with how many alpha and beta TCRs expanded intratumorally.

Time point described: sample taken at primary tumor resection. TCRdb reprocessed the 5' RACE reads via MiXCR and lists one record per CDR3 protein. The sample lists more than 3,000 distinct CDR3 sequences; about 9.3% were seen once. For these TCRs, the target antigens are not known. Material: lung tumor tissue, obtained at surgery. The receptors were gathered from a female donor with early-stage non-small cell lung cancer.

This clonotype is labeled medium-sized. The chain uses TRBV6-5 and TRBJ2-2; D not resolved. There are 13 residues in the CDR3. Germline V CDR1 and CDR2: MNHEY, SVGAGI. V lost 2 bases, J lost 3 bases, and 4 bases lay in between. The DNA for the CDR3 is TGTGCCAGCAGTTACCAAGACACCGGGGAGCTGTTTTTT. It yields the protein CASSYQDTGELFF.

This clonotype is termed medium-sized. The chain is built from TRBV6-2 or TRBV6-3 and TRBJ1-2; 8 bases fit TRBD1. The ends lost 2 bases at V and 6 bases at J; junction bases unmatched: 11. This CDR3 has 16 amino acids. The germline CDR1 and CDR2 sequences are MNHEY and SVGEGT. The CDR3 is CASSYPGQGPGDGYTF. As DNA, the CDR3 is TGTGCCAGCAGTTACCCCGGACAGGGTCCGGGGGATGGCTACACCTTC.

The V gene is TRBV7-2, the J gene TRBJ2-3, with 8 bases lining up with TRBD2. The V gene end was trimmed by 2 bases and the J gene end by 5 bases; junction bases not matched to a gene: 3. The V gene's germline CDR1 is SGHTA and CDR2 FQGNSA. This CDR3 is built from 14 residues. The CDR3 loop is CASSLSGGGDTQYF. The CDR3 DNA follows: TGTGCCAGCAGCTTATCGGGGGGGGGAGATACGCAGTATTTT.

This clonotype rates as medium-sized. The chain is built from TRBV28 and TRBJ2-7; TRBD2 matches 8 bases. CDR3 size: 14 residues. Looked up from germline, CDR1 is MDHEN and CDR2 is SYDVKM. V gave up 6 bases and J gave up 9 bases; unmatched junction bases: 13. The CDR3 sequence is CASRISGAAGGQYF. CDR3 bases: TGTGCCAGCAGGATTAGCGGGGCGGCAGGCGGGCAGTACTTC.

J is TRBJ2-1 and V is TRBV7-8, with 7 bases aligning to TRBD1. J was trimmed by 9 bases and V by 5 bases; bases with no gene match: 16. Germline lookup yields CDR1 SGHVS and CDR2 FQNEAQ. The CDR3 covers 16 residues. The CDR3 loop reads CASSPRGQTPVGEQFF. CDR3 nucleotides: TGTGCCAGCAGCCCAAGGGGACAGACTCCCGTGGGTGAGCAGTTCTTC.

The chain uses TRBV28 and TRBJ1-2, with D tentatively TRBD1 (5 bases). Trimming removed 6 bases at V and 0 bases at J, with 14 bases between. Germline V lookup: CDR1 MDHEN, CDR2 SYDVKM. The CDR3 runs 15 residues. The CDR3 DNA sequence: TGTGCCAGCAGGGGGGACGGAGTTGCTAACTATGGCTACACCTTC. Protein product: CASRGDGVANYGYTF.

About this clonotype: This may be a read error, as it is one base from a much larger clone. The J gene is TRBJ2-3, the V gene TRBV12-3 or TRBV12-4; 9 nucleotides agree with TRBD2. The junction had 15 bases not matched to a gene; V was cut back by 6 bases and J by 8 bases. This CDR3 comprises 16 residues. This chain's CDR3 is CASRPGTSTTGGTQYF. CDR3 DNA: TGTGCCAGCAGACCCGGGACTAGCACAACCGGTGGTACGCAGTATTTT.

The chain joins TRBV11-2 to TRBJ1-3, with 9 nucleotides matching TRBD1. This CDR3 is built from 15 residues. From germline, CDR1 is SGHAT and CDR2 FQNNGV. V lost 5 bases and J lost 2; bases outside the gene matches: 4. In nucleotides, the CDR3 is TGTGCCAGCAGCCTAAACAGGGGGCCTGGAAACACCATATATTTT. Translation gives CASSLNRGPGNTIYF.

This clonotype is labeled medium-sized. The V call is TRBV6-1, the J call TRBJ1-5; D remains ambiguous. This CDR3 contains 17 residues. The V gene's germline CDR1 is MNHNS and CDR2 SASEGT. The ends were cut back, 2 bases at V and 0 bases at J, with 14 bases in the middle. CDR3 sequence reads: CASSEKMTTYSNQPQHF. DNA of the CDR3: TGTGCCAGCAGTGAAAAGATGACTACTTATAGCAATCAGCCCCAGCATTTT.

By share, this clonotype ranks as medium-sized. The rearrangement joins TRBV6-2 or TRBV6-3 to TRBJ1-2; the match to TRBD1 covers 9 bases. Losses at the gene ends were 0 bases for V and 8 bases for J; bases not matched to a gene: 4. Looked up from germline, CDR1 is MNHEY and CDR2 is SVGEGT. There are 14 residues in the CDR3. The CDR3 coding sequence is TGTGCCAGCAGTTACTCGTGGACAGGGGACGGCTACACCTTC. Amino acids: CASSYSWTGDGYTF.

The gene calls are TRBV4-2 and TRBJ2-7; D possibly corresponds to TRBD2 (6 bases). Deletions cut 0 bases from V and 0 bases from J, with 9 bases between. CDR1 and CDR2 from the germline V gene are LGHNA and YNFKEQ. The CDR3 has 15 residues. The CDR3 protein is CASSQDNSGSYEQYF. The DNA of the CDR3 is TGTGCCAGCAGCCAAGATAATAGCGGCTCCTACGAGCAGTACTTC.

The chain links TRBV7-2 to TRBJ1-2; D gene uncertain. Germline-derived CDR1 and CDR2 are SGHTA and FQGNSA. V was pared by 5 bases and J by 4 bases, with 8 bases between. The CDR3 runs to 12 residues. The CDR3 here is CASSRAGYGYTF. CDR3 sequence (DNA): TGTGCCAGCAGCAGGGCTGGCTATGGCTACACCTTC.

Sample share makes this clonotype medium-sized (0.01 to 0.1%). The genes are TRBV28 and TRBJ2-7, with 9 positions matching TRBD1. V was pared by 4 bases and J by 1 base, with 11 bases of the junction left unmatched. The CDR3 is made up of 17 amino acids. Germline CDR1 MDHEN, CDR2 SYDVKM. This chain's CDR3 is CASSSTLSGTGSYEQYF. The DNA for the CDR3 is TGTGCCAGCAGTTCAACCCTGTCCGGGACAGGGTCCTACGAGCAGTACTTC.

Relative to its sample, this clonotype is large (0.1 to 1%). The CDR3 nucleotides are TGTGCCAGCAGACGGGAGAACACCGGGGAGCTGTTTTTT. Protein sequence: CASRRENTGELFF. The chain has TRBV6-5 and TRBJ2-2, with D perhaps matching TRBD2 (5 bases). V dropped 6 bases and J dropped 1 base, with 6 bases sitting between them. The CDR3 is made up of 13 amino acids. The germline CDR1 and CDR2 sequences are MNHEY and SVGAGI.

The chain is built from TRBV7-2 and TRBJ1-6; 10 bases line up with TRBD1. The CDR3 covers 16 residues. V gave up 10 bases and J gave up 10 bases; unmatched junction bases: 16. Germline-derived CDR1 and CDR2 are SGHTA and FQGNSA. CDR3 region: CAINRDRGPEWSPLHF. In DNA, the CDR3 is TGTGCCATCAACCGGGACAGGGGACCGGAATGGTCACCCCTCCACTTT.

Relative to its sample, this clonotype is medium-sized (0.01 to 0.1%). The V call is TRBV20-1, the J call TRBJ1-1; the D is unclear. With 3 bases removed from V and 2 bases from J, the gap between germline ends came to 13 bases. The CDR3 contains 14 residues. From germline, CDR1 is DFQATT and CDR2 SNEGSKA (reference sequence). The CDR3 sequence: CSASRSTLNTEAFF. The DNA for the CDR3 is TGCAGTGCTAGTAGGTCGACATTAAACACTGAAGCTTTCTTT.

Sample share makes this clonotype medium-sized. The chain recombines TRBV12-3 or TRBV12-4 with TRBJ2-2, with D unclear. The CDR3 length is 15 residues. Trimming cost V 3 bases and J 1 base, with 9 bases left between them. The CDR3 region is CASSFSPRNTGELFF. CDR3 DNA sequence: TGTGCCAGCAGTTTTTCCCCCCGGAACACCGGGGAGCTGTTTTTT.

This clonotype is medium-sized by share. V and J are TRBV5-1 and TRBJ2-5; D tentatively fits TRBD1 or TRBD2 (6 bases each). Germline V gene lookup returns CDR1 SGHRS and CDR2 YFSETQ. The CDR3 is 12 amino acids. Trimming took 4 bases from V and 5 from J, leaving 9 bases between them. The CDR3 sequence: CASSQGGETQYF. CDR3 sequence (DNA): TGCGCCAGCAGCCAAGGGGGGGAGACCCAGTACTTC.

By sample share, this clonotype is medium-sized. CDR3 loop: CASSFGSSSKNIQYF. The CDR3 bases are TGTGCCAGCAGTTTTGGAAGCAGTAGCAAAAACATTCAGTACTTC. V gene TRBV27 combines with J gene TRBJ2-4, with D unclear. V lost 3 bases and J lost 3, with 12 bases in between. The CDR3 runs 15 residues. Germline values: CDR1 MNHEY, CDR2 SMNVEV (reference sequence).

This clonotype is medium-sized within its sample. This chain joins TRBV3-1 and TRBJ2-1; 7 positions agree with TRBD2. The CDR3 extends over 16 amino acids. Unmatched junction bases numbered 6, after V lost 0 bases and J lost 4 bases. Germline V gene lookup returns CDR1 LGHDT and CDR2 YNNKEL (reference sequence). As DNA, the CDR3 is TGTGCCAGCAGCCAAGAAAGTCGCGGGGGATACAATGAGCAGTTCTTC. The encoded protein is CASSQESRGGYNEQFF.

This clonotype qualifies as medium-sized (0.01 to 0.1%). The rearrangement links TRBV20-1 to TRBJ1-4; D ambiguous. The length of the CDR3 is 14 residues. V shed 1 base and J shed 6 bases, with 12 bases lying between them. Looked up from germline, CDR1 is DFQATT and CDR2 is SNEGSKA (reference sequence). CDR3 nucleotides: TGCAGTGCTAGAGCTCCGGTGGGAGATGAAAAACTGTTTTTT. Translation gives CSARAPVGDEKLFF.

This clonotype is medium-sized in the sample. This sequence joins TRBV6-5 and TRBJ2-3; no clear D gene. Trimming took 3 bases from V and 2 from J, leaving 9 bases between them. This CDR3 is 14 amino acids long. Germline CDR1 is MNHEY and CDR2 is SVGAGI. The CDR3 nucleotides are TGTGCCAGCAGTTATACTGGTATCACAGATACGCAGTATTTT. It encodes CASSYTGITDTQYF.

The chain couples TRBV28 to TRBJ1-4; D not certain. With 3 bases removed from V and 10 bases from J, the gap between germline ends came to 12 bases. Germline V CDR1 and CDR2: MDHEN, SYDVKM. The CDR3 has 13 residues. The DNA of the CDR3 is TGTGCCAGCAGTTTGGCGGGGTTTGGAAAACTGTTTTTT. It encodes CASSLAGFGKLFF.

Details on this clonotype: At one of its ends the junction is not consistent with the germline gene, which may arise from a read error. The chain is built from TRBV28 and TRBJ2-5, with D uncertain. The germline V gene encodes CDR1 MDHEN and CDR2 SYDVKM. The CDR3 is made up of 15 amino acids. CDR3 nucleotides: TGTGCCAGCAGTTTGATAGGGATAAGCCAAGAGTCCCAGTACTTC. Translation: CASSLIGISQESQYF.

There are a few counts of this clonotype. The chain joins TRBV4-3 to TRBJ2-3, with D perhaps assigned TRBD1 or TRBD2 (5 bases each). Trimming removed 2 bases from V and 4 bases from J, with 10 bases in between. Germline V gives CDR1 LGHNA, CDR2 YSLEER. The CDR3 consists of 14 residues. The DNA of the CDR3 is TGCGCCAGCAGCCAATGGGGGAGCGCAGATACGCAGTATTTT. Its protein is CASSQWGSADTQYF.

This clonotype rates as medium-sized. This CDR3 is CSVSPKSAGELFF. DNA for the CDR3: TGCAGCGTGTCCCCAAAAAGCGCCGGGGAGCTGTTTTTT. The chain has TRBV29-1 and TRBJ2-2; D is uncertain. From germline, CDR1 is SQVTM and CDR2 ANQGSEA. Trimming removed 6 bases at V and 6 bases at J, with 14 bases between. The CDR3 is 13 amino acids.

In its sample, this clonotype is medium-sized. V usage is TRBV28 and J usage is TRBJ2-1, with D maybe TRBD1 (6 bases). Germline assignment: CDR1 MDHEN and CDR2 SYDVKM. The germline V and J ends were trimmed by 1 base and 5 bases, with 12 bases remaining between them. The CDR3 has 15 residues. In DNA, the CDR3 is TGTGCCAGCAGTTTATCGTGGGGGCCGGACAATGAGCAGTTCTTC. Protein product: CASSLSWGPDNEQFF. Together with reference TRBV28 and TRBJ2-1, the CDR3 gives the full variable domain: DVKVTQSSRYLVKRTGEKVFLECVQDMDHENMFWYRQDPGLGLRLIYFSYDVKMKEKGDIPEGYSVSREKKERFSLILESASTNQTSMYLCASSLSWGPDNEQFFGPGTRLTVL.

This clonotype is categorized as medium-sized. This rearrangement joins TRBV14 to TRBJ2-3; D ambiguous. CDR3 length equals 15 residues. Germline CDR1 is SGHDN and CDR2 is FVKESK. V shed 6 bases and J shed 1 base, with 14 bases lying between them. Here the CDR3 reads CASSPRKGRTDTQYF. CDR3 DNA sequence: TGTGCCAGCAGTCCTCGTAAAGGTCGCACAGATACGCAGTATTTT.

In its sample, this clonotype ranks as medium-sized. This rearrangement joins TRBV7-2 to TRBJ2-7, with D tentatively TRBD1 (5 bases). Trimming took 2 bases from V and 3 from J, leaving 17 bases between them. Germline V lookup: CDR1 SGHTA, CDR2 FQGNSA. The CDR3 has 16 residues. CDR3 in DNA: TGTGCCAGCAGCTTACCCCGAGACAGAAACGACTACGAGCAGTACTTC. Its protein is CASSLPRDRNDYEQYF.